This TCR beta chain was sequenced during a study of persistence of HIV-infected CD4 T cells. As regards this clone: Its antigen remains unknown.

The stimulus was lysate of CMV-infected fibroblasts, roughly 9.2 ug/mL. CD40L-negative CD69-negative CD45RO-high memory CD4+ T cells were sorted as populations depleted of antigen-responding cells. The immunoSEQ assay was version 4, run in survey mode. Measured with immunoSEQ multiplex PCR; TCRdb has only the in-frame clones, and not every one. The table includes 46,000 or so clones, approximately 72% detected once. The CDR3 spans 13 residues. Trimming removed 3 bases from V and 5 bases from J, with 10 bases in between. The V gene's germline CDR1 is LGHDT and CDR2 YNNKEL (reference sequence). This specimen was CD4+ T cells sorted from PBMCs after roughly 18-hour stimulation, taken from a patient who received antiretroviral therapy. This receptor was obtained from an adult man with HIV who was CMV-seropositive. The chain carries TRBV3-1 (or the pseudogene TRBV3-2) and TRBJ1-2; D gene uncertain. CDR3 residues: CASSHSRPYGYTF. The CDR3 DNA is TGTGCCAGCAGCCACTCCCGTCCGTATGGCTACACCTTC.